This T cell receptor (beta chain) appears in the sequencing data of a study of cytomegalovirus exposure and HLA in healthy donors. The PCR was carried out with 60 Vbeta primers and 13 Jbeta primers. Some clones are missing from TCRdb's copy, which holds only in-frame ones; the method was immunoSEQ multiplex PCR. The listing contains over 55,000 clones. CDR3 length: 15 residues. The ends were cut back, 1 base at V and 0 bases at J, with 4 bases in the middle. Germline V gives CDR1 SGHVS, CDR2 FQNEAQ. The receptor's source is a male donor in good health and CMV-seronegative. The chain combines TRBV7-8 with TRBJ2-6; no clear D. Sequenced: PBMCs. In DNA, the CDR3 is TGTGCCAGCAGCTTAGGGCACTCTGGGGCCAACGTCCTGACTTTC. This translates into CASSLGHSGANVLTF.